This TCR beta chain was observed in a study of response to subunit inactivated influenza vaccine. A remark on this clonotype: No antigen is known for it.

Germline trimming cut 7 bases from V and 6 bases from J; bases unmatched to any gene: 8. The CDR3 has 15 amino acids. From the RT-PCR reads, TCRdb called clonotypes with MiXCR, one entry per CDR3 protein. Of a few hundred thousand distinct CDR3 sequences in the sample, roughly 22% were seen once. Broader study findings: Authors suggested each seasonal influenza vaccination recruits few new T cells.

This receptor was obtained from a man aged 50 to 75 who received an inactivated influenza vaccine. The sequencing used PBMCs from blood, collected less than 22 months after vaccination. The J gene is TRBJ2-2, the V gene TRBV12-3 or TRBV12-4; 10 bases are a match to TRBD1. The CDR3 protein is CASTIDRGLSGELFF. CDR3 in DNA: TGTGCCAGCACCATCGACAGGGGGCTTTCCGGGGAGCTGTTTTTT.